This T cell receptor (beta chain) came from a study of shared clonotypes between healthy human individuals. General study findings and limits: In having few donors, the study represented limited genetic and exposure-history diversity.

Produced via immunoSEQ multiplex PCR; TCRdb's table is partial and in-frame only. The sample includes approximately 2,200,000 clones, roughly 91% of them seen just once. Germline values: CDR1 SEHNR, CDR2 FQNEAQ (reference sequence). The V and J ends lost 5 bases and 0 bases respectively, with 13 bases between them. The CDR3 spans 16 residues. CD8 cells classed as naive were CD45RO-negative and positively selected for CCR7, excluding terminally differentiated effector memory CD45RA+ cells. As for this clone: Its antigen is still unknown.

This receptor was identified in a man aged 18-30 years in good health. Some clones in this sample may be carry-over from other donors' samples. The sample was naive CD8+ T cells from PBMCs. This chain connects TRBV7-9 to TRBJ1-4, with a tentative D call TRBD1 (5 bases). The CDR3 DNA reads as TGTGCCAGCAGCGGACAACGCGGATCAACTAATGAAAAACTGTTTTTT. Its protein is CASSGQRGSTNEKLFF.